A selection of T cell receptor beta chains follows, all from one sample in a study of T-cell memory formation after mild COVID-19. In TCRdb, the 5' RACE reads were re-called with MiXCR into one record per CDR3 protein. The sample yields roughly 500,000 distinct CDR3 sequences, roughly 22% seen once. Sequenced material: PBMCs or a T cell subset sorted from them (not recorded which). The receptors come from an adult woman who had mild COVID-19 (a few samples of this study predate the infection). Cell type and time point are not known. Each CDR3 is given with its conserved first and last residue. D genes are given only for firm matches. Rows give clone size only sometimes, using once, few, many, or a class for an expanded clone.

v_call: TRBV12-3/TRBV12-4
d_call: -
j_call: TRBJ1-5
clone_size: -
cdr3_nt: TGTGCCAGCAGGACGGACAGACTTGAGCCCCAGCATTTT
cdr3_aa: CASRTDRLEPQHF

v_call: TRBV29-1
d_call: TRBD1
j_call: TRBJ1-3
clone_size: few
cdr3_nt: TGCAGCGTTGAAGACAGGGGGGATGGAAACACCATATATTTT
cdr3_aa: CSVEDRGDGNTIYF

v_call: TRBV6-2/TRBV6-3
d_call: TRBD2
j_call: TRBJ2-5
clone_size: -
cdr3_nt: TGTGCCAGCAGTTCGTTGTGGACTAGCGGGGAGACCCAGTACTTC
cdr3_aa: CASSSLWTSGETQYF

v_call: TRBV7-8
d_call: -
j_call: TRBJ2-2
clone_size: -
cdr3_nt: TGTGCCAGCAGCCAGTCGGGATCATCCGGGGAGCTGTTTTTT
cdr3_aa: CASSQSGSSGELFF

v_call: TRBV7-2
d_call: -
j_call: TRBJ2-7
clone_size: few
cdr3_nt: TGTGCCAGCAGCCGGAGTCCTTATACAGAAGTAGCCTACGAGCAGTACTTC
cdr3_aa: CASSRSPYTEVAYEQYF

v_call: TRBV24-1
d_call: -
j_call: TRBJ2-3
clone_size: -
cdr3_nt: TGTGCCACCAGTACCCAGGGAGGAGATACGCAGTATTTT
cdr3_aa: CATSTQGGDTQYF

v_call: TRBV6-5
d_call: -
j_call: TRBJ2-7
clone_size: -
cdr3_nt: TGTGCCAGCAGTTATGAGGATAGTGGCGAGCAGTACTTC
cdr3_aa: CASSYEDSGEQYF

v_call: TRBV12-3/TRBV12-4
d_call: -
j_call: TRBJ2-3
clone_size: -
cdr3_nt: TGTGCCAGCAGTTTTGGAGTAGATACGCAGTATTTT
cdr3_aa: CASSFGVDTQYF

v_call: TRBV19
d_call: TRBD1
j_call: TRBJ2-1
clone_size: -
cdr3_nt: TGTGCCAGTAGGGACAGGGGATCGGGGGAGCAGTTCTTC
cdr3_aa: CASRDRGSGEQFF

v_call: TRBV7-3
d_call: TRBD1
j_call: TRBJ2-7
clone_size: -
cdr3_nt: TGTGCCAGCAGCTCCAGACAGGGATCGAGGGACGAGCAGTACTTC
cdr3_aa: CASSSRQGSRDEQYF

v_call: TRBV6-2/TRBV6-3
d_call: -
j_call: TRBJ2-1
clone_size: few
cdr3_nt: TGTGCCAGCAGTTACTCTATATGGGAAACGCGTTCCGGTGGGGCTCCGAGCTCCTACAATGAGCAGTTCTTC
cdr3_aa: CASSYSIWETRSGGAPSSYNEQFF

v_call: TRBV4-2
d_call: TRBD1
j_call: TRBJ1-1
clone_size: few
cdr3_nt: TGTGCCAGCAGCTTCGCCGGGACAGGGACCGCGGGCACTGAAGCTTTCTTT
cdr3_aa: CASSFAGTGTAGTEAFF

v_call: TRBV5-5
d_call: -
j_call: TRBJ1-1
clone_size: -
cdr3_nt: TGTGCCAGCAGCCGCACAGGGACCATGAACACTGAAGCTTTCTTT
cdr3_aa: CASSRTGTMNTEAFF

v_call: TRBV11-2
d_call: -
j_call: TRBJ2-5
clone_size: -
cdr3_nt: TGTGCCAGCAGCTTAGGTTCACGGGGGCCCTCAGAGACCCAGTACTTC
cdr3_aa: CASSLGSRGPSETQYF

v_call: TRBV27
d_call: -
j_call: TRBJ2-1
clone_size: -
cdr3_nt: TGTGCCAGCAGTTTAATCGGGGTCGGGGACAATGAGCAGTTCTTC
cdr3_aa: CASSLIGVGDNEQFF

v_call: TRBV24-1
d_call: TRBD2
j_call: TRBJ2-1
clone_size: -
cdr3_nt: TGTGCCACCAGTGATTTGCCCGGGACTAGTCCCTACAATGAGCAGTTCTTC
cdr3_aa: CATSDLPGTSPYNEQFF

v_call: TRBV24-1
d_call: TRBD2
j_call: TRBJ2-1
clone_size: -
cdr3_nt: TGTGCCACCTCGGGGACTAGCGACAATGAGCAGTTCTTC
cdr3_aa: CATSGTSDNEQFF

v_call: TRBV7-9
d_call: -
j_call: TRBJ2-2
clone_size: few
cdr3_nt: TGTGCCAGCAGCTTAGTTGCCGGAGGGCCCACCGGGGAGCTGTTTTTT
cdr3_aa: CASSLVAGGPTGELFF

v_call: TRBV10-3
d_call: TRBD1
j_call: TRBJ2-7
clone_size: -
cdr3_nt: TGTGCCATCAGTGCTCGGGACAGGGGGCCCGAGGAGCAGTACTTC
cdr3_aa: CAISARDRGPEEQYF

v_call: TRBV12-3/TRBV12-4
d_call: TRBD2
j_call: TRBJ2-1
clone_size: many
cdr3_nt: TGTGCCAGCAGTCCCCGGACTAGCTCCTACAATGAGCAGTTCTTC
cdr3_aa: CASSPRTSSYNEQFF

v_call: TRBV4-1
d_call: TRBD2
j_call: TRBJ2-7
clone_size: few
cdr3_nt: TGCGCCAGCAGCCAAGAAGGACTAGCGGGGGACGAGCAGTACTTC
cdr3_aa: CASSQEGLAGDEQYF

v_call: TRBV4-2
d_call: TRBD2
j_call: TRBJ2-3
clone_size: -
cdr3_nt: TGTGCCAGCAGCCAAGTAACTAGCGGGAGTCAAGATACGCAGTATTTT
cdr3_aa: CASSQVTSGSQDTQYF